These 32 T cell receptor beta chains share one sample of origin, sequenced in a study of vaccination and CD4 T cells after COVID-19. Treatment here: approximately nine-day PBMC culture with coronavirus spike peptide pools or control peptides (ViraFEST assay). CD4+ T cells that had been cultured provided DNA sequenced with the Oncomine TCR Beta short-read assay. TCRdb itself ran the PCR reads through MiXCR, one entry per CDR3 protein. The sample yields over 9,000 distinct CDR3 sequences, 54% seen once. These receptors lack a known antigen. Sequenced: CD4+ T cells from blood, cultured in vitro. These receptor sequences come from a human donor who had recovered from COVID-19.

The chain couples TRBV7-2 to TRBJ2-7, with TRBD2 matching 11 bases. The CDR3 length is 15 residues. Trimming at V came to 5 bases and at J to 1 base, leaving 4 bases not matched to a gene. Germline-derived CDR1 and CDR2 are SGHTA and FQGNSA. Here the CDR3 DNA reads TGTGCCAGCAGCCCCTGGACTAGCGGGTCCTACGAGCAGTACTTC. It specifies CASSPWTSGSYEQYF.

This sequence joins TRBV15 and TRBJ2-7; 9 bases fit TRBD1. Germline assignment: CDR1 LNHNV and CDR2 YYDKDF (reference sequence). Trimming removed 1 base from V and 6 bases from J; junction bases left unmatched: 13. This CDR3 is built from 17 residues. The CDR3 spells CATSRGIGQGKFSEQYF. CDR3 coding DNA: TGTGCCACCAGCAGAGGGATAGGACAGGGGAAGTTTTCCGAGCAGTACTTC. The full variable domain, completed using reference TRBV15 and TRBJ2-7, is DAMVIQNPRYQVTQFGKPVTLSCSQTLNHNVMYWYQQKSSQAPKLLFHYYDKDFNNEADTPDNFQSRRPNTSFCFLDIRSPGLGDTAMYLCATSRGIGQGKFSEQYFGPGTRLTVT.

V is TRBV20-1 and J is TRBJ2-3, with D uncertain. V gave up 3 bases and J gave up 1 base, with 17 bases separating them. Germline V gene data show CDR1 as DFQATT and CDR2 as SNEGSKA (reference sequence). The CDR3 covers 16 residues. CDR3 amino acids: CSASPAWQARTDTQYF. DNA for the CDR3: TGCAGTGCTAGCCCCGCCTGGCAGGCCCGCACAGATACGCAGTATTTT.

V usage is TRBV20-1 and J usage is TRBJ2-4; D is uncertain. This CDR3 is 15 amino acids long. Germline assignment: CDR1 DFQATT and CDR2 SNEGSKA (reference sequence). V lost 4 bases, J lost 1 base, and 14 bases lay in between. The CDR3 DNA follows: TGCAGTGCTACTACCGTAGGGATGGCCAAAAACATTCAGTACTTC. It yields the protein CSATTVGMAKNIQYF.

The chain recombines TRBV25-1 with TRBJ2-5; 10 bases match TRBD1. Looked up from germline, CDR1 is MGHDK and CDR2 is SYGVNS. The CDR3 contains 16 residues. V was pared by 3 bases and J by 4 bases, with 8 bases of the junction left unmatched. CDR3 amino acids: CASSDWDRGAVETQYF. The CDR3 DNA sequence: TGTGCCAGCAGTGACTGGGACAGGGGAGCCGTAGAGACCCAGTACTTC. The whole variable domain, filled in from reference TRBV25-1 and TRBJ2-5, reads EADIYQTPRYLVIGTGKKITLECSQTMGHDKMYWYQQDPGMELHLIHYSYGVNSTEKGDLSSESTVSRIRTEHFPLTLESARPSHTSQYLCASSDWDRGAVETQYFGPGTRLLVL.

This chain connects TRBV6-1 to TRBJ2-5; a possible D gene is TRBD2 (6 bases). Trimming removed 6 bases from V and 1 base from J, with 15 bases in between. The V gene's germline CDR1 is MNHNS and CDR2 SASEGT. The CDR3 consists of 15 residues. Here the CDR3 DNA reads TGTGCCAGCAGACCCTTAGCGGAACTCCAAGAGACCCAGTACTTC. Amino acids: CASRPLAELQETQYF.

This clonotype appeared a few times. The chain carries TRBV7-6 and TRBJ2-3; 10 bases match TRBD1. This CDR3 has 16 amino acids. J was trimmed by 1 base and V by 5 bases; bases with no gene match: 6. Germline CDR1 is SGHVS and CDR2 is FNYEAQ. As DNA, the CDR3 is TGTGCCAGCAGCCAATCCGGGACAGGGGGCACAGATACGCAGTATTTT. Protein sequence: CASSQSGTGGTDTQYF.

CDR3 sequence (DNA): TGCAGTGCTAAGGCAGGGGATCAGCCCCAGCATTTT. It yields the protein CSAKAGDQPQHF. J is TRBJ1-5 and V is TRBV20-1; tentatively, D is TRBD1 (6 bases). This CDR3 has 12 amino acids. Trimming pared 4 bases from V and 5 bases from J, leaving 9 bases between. Germline V CDR1 and CDR2: DFQATT, SNEGSKA (reference sequence).

This clonotype has more than one count but fewer than ten. The chain couples TRBV24-1 to TRBJ2-1, with 11 bases matching TRBD2. V shed 5 bases and J 0 bases; nucleotides not matched to a gene: 5. From germline, CDR1 is KGHDR and CDR2 SFDVKD. The CDR3 loop spans 17 amino acids. The CDR3 loop reads CATSAQTSGVSYNEQFF. For the CDR3, the DNA is TGTGCCACCAGTGCCCAGACTAGCGGGGTCTCCTACAATGAGCAGTTCTTC.

This clonotype is a singleton in its sample. The chain carries TRBV10-2 and TRBJ1-5; D ambiguous. Per germline, CDR1 WSHSY and CDR2 SAAADI. The length of the CDR3 is 14 residues. V lost 6 bases and J 0 bases, leaving 9 bases between the germline ends. CDR3 coding DNA: TGCGCCAGCAGCCAAACCCATAGCAATCAGCCCCAGCATTTT. Translated: CASSQTHSNQPQHF.

The chain is built from TRBV3-1 and TRBJ2-3; D is possibly TRBD2 (6 bases). Germline V gives CDR1 LGHDT, CDR2 YNNKEL (reference sequence). Trimming took 0 bases from V and 8 from J, leaving 15 bases between them. This CDR3 is 15 amino acids long. The CDR3 is CASSQDAGRGVTQYF. CDR3 nucleotide sequence: TGTGCCAGCAGCCAAGACGCCGGGAGAGGGGTTACGCAGTATTTT.

The CDR3, as DNA: TGTGCCACCAGTGCCGGGACAGGGCAAGCCGGGGAGCTGTTTTTT. It is translated as CATSAGTGQAGELFF. The chain links TRBV24-1 to TRBJ2-2; 9 nucleotides line up with TRBD1. Germline V CDR1 and CDR2: KGHDR, SFDVKD. V shed 5 bases and J 6 bases; nucleotides not matched to a gene: 6. The CDR3 sequence is 15 residues long.

The CDR3 region has the DNA TGTGCCAGCAGTTTCCTAGAGCTCACTGAAGCTTTCTTT. Protein: CASSFLELTEAFF. J is TRBJ1-1 and V is TRBV28, with D uncertain. This CDR3 is 13 amino acids long. Trimming took 3 bases from V and 4 from J, leaving 9 bases between them. The germline V gene encodes CDR1 MDHEN and CDR2 SYDVKM.

This sequence joins TRBV5-1 and TRBJ2-1; 15 bases agree with TRBD2. Germline V gene lookup returns CDR1 SGHRS and CDR2 YFSETQ. The J segment lost 7 bases and the V segment lost 5 bases, leaving 13 bases of the junction unmatched. This CDR3 spans 18 amino acids. CDR3 DNA: TGCGCCAGCAGGCACGGGACTAGCGGGAGGCCGATAAGTAATGAGCAGTTCTTC. Translating it yields CASRHGTSGRPISNEQFF. The variable domain in full, with the rest retrieved from reference TRBV5-1 and TRBJ2-1, is KAGVTQTPRYLIKTRGQQVTLSCSPISGHRSVSWYQQTPGQGLQFLFEYFSETQRNKGNFPGRFSGRQFSNSRSEMNVSTLELGDSALYLCASRHGTSGRPISNEQFFGPGTRLTVL.

This clonotype was seen a handful of times. The rearrangement uses TRBV20-1 and TRBJ2-1; 10 bases fit TRBD2. J lost 9 bases, V lost 3 bases, and 11 bases had no gene match. This CDR3 has 15 residues. Germline loops: CDR1 DFQATT, CDR2 SNEGSKA (reference sequence). The CDR3 loop reads CSASGSLAGEVEQFF. DNA for the CDR3: TGCAGTGCTAGTGGATCCCTAGCGGGAGAGGTTGAGCAGTTCTTC.

This sequence joins TRBV2 and TRBJ2-1; 12 bases are a match to TRBD2. The CDR3 sequence is 20 residues long. Germline V lookup: CDR1 SNHLY, CDR2 FYNNEI. The V segment lost 3 bases and the J segment 3 bases; nucleotides outside the gene matches: 15. The CDR3 region is CASSDPPGQGLAGYYNEQFF. For the CDR3, the DNA is TGTGCCAGCAGTGACCCCCCGGGACAGGGACTAGCGGGCTACTACAATGAGCAGTTCTTC.

The CDR3 nucleotides are TGTGCCAGCAGCGCCTCAGCGTCGGGTCAGCCCCAGCATTTT. Protein sequence: CASSASASGQPQHF. The chain links TRBV9 to TRBJ1-5; no clear D gene. Germline values: CDR1 SGDLS, CDR2 YYNGEE. This CDR3 has 14 amino acids. Between the trimmed V and J ends, which lost 3 bases and 6 bases, there was a span of 13 bases.

This clonotype occurred a few times. V and J are TRBV19 and TRBJ1-5; D gene uncertain. CDR3 length: 17 residues. The germline V gene encodes CDR1 LNHDA and CDR2 SQIVND (reference sequence). The V end was cut by 3 bases, the J end by 3 bases, with 18 bases between. The CDR3 spells CASSIGTALLFNQPQHF. The CDR3 DNA follows: TGTGCCAGTAGTATTGGTACGGCTCTACTATTCAATCAGCCCCAGCATTTT. Variable domain in full (rest from reference TRBV19 and TRBJ1-5): DGGITQSPKYLFRKEGQNVTLSCEQNLNHDAMYWYRQDPGQGLRLIYYSQIVNDFQKGDIAEGYSVSREKKESFPLTVTSAQKNPTAFYLCASSIGTALLFNQPQHFGDGTRLSIL.

The V and J genes are TRBV2 and TRBJ2-2, with TRBD2 matching over 9 bases. The CDR3 contains 16 residues. V was clipped by 3 bases and J by 7 bases; unmatched bases: 9. Germline V gene data show CDR1 as SNHLY and CDR2 as FYNNEI. The CDR3 region has the DNA TGTGCCAGCAGTGAGGGCGGGAGGGCGATTATCGGGGAGCTGTTTTTT. Encoded protein: CASSEGGRAIIGELFF.

The chain recombines TRBV11-2 with TRBJ2-3; the match to TRBD2 covers 7 bases. J lost 1 base, V lost 5 bases, and 6 bases had no gene match. Germline V lookup: CDR1 SGHAT, CDR2 FQNNGV. The CDR3 runs 15 residues. CDR3 DNA sequence: TGTGCCAGCAGCCCGGCGCTAGCGGGCACAGATACGCAGTATTTT. Protein: CASSPALAGTDTQYF.

This clonotype was recorded a few times. The V gene is TRBV24-1, the J gene TRBJ1-2, with D unresolved. The CDR3 is 13 amino acids. The germline V gene encodes CDR1 KGHDR and CDR2 SFDVKD. Trimming removed 4 bases at V and 2 bases at J, with 7 bases between. For the CDR3, the DNA is TGTGCCACCAGTGACAGTATGAACTATGGCTACACCTTC. Protein sequence: CATSDSMNYGYTF.

The chain combines TRBV15 with TRBJ1-4; no reliable D call. The CDR3 spans 14 residues. V was cut by 4 bases and J by 7 bases, with 13 bases left in between. CDR1 and CDR2 from the germline V gene are LNHNV and YYDKDF (reference sequence). The CDR3 spells CATSITIPSEKLFF. CDR3 in DNA: TGTGCCACCAGCATCACAATCCCTAGTGAAAAACTGTTTTTT.

This chain links TRBV20-1 with TRBJ1-5; D might be TRBD1 (5 bases). CDR1 and CDR2 (germline): DFQATT, SNEGSKA (reference sequence). V was clipped by 0 bases and J by 2 bases, with 14 bases between them. This CDR3 contains 16 residues. The chain's CDR3 is CSARDLRGMGNQPQHF. CDR3 nucleotides: TGCAGTGCTAGAGATCTCCGGGGGATGGGCAATCAGCCCCAGCATTTT.

The chain joins TRBV5-1 to TRBJ2-2; D is perhaps TRBD1 or TRBD2 (5 bases each). Germline CDR1 SGHRS, CDR2 YFSETQ. There are 16 residues in the CDR3. Trimming took 2 bases from V and 4 from J, leaving 15 bases between them. The CDR3: CASSFEGRGSTGELFF. CDR3 nucleotide sequence: TGCGCCAGCAGCTTTGAGGGAAGGGGCAGCACCGGGGAGCTGTTTTTT.

The chain combines TRBV6-1 with TRBJ2-7; D is possibly TRBD1 or TRBD2 (6 bases each). The V gene lost 6 bases and the J gene lost 6 bases, with 27 bases spanning the gap. CDR1 MNHNS and CDR2 SASEGT come from the germline V gene. This CDR3 region has 17 residues. CDR3 sequence: CASRTAPGALQGPEQYF. In DNA, the CDR3 is TGTGCCAGCAGGACCGCCCCGGGGGCCCTTCAGGGGCCCGAGCAGTACTTC.

The rearrangement links TRBV7-9 to TRBJ2-7; 9 positions match TRBD1. The J segment lost 5 bases and the V segment lost 5 bases, leaving 4 bases of the junction unmatched. The length of the CDR3 is 13 residues. Germline values: CDR1 SEHNR, CDR2 FQNEAQ (reference sequence). The CDR3 DNA follows: TGTGCCAGCAGCGTAGGGACAGGGAACGAGCAGTACTTC. This encodes CASSVGTGNEQYF.

The chain is built from TRBV7-9 and TRBJ1-1; D unclear. Germline V gene sequence: CDR1 SEHNR, CDR2 FQNEAQ (reference sequence). V was pared by 1 base and J by 0 bases, with 9 bases between. This CDR3 spans 15 amino acids. This CDR3 is CASSLVGTLNTEAFF. As DNA, the CDR3 is TGTGCCAGCAGCTTAGTAGGCACCCTGAACACTGAAGCTTTCTTT.

This clonotype was observed a few times. The genes are TRBV7-9 and TRBJ1-3; D unresolved. Per germline, CDR1 SEHNR and CDR2 FQNEAQ (reference sequence). Trimming cost V 1 base and J 2 bases, with 6 bases left between them. This CDR3 region has 14 residues. CDR3 nucleotides: TGTGCCAGCAGCTTAGGACTAGCTGGAAACACCATATATTTT. Translation gives CASSLGLAGNTIYF.

The rearrangement uses TRBV15 and TRBJ2-7, with 9 positions matching TRBD1. The V segment lost 0 bases and the J segment 5 bases; nucleotides outside the gene matches: 11. The CDR3 spans 17 residues. CDR1 LNHNV and CDR2 YYDKDF come from the germline V gene (reference sequence). CDR3 residues: CATSRDKGTGYLDEQYF. The CDR3 DNA reads TGTGCCACCAGCAGAGATAAAGGGACAGGGTACCTCGACGAGCAGTACTTC.

This clonotype appeared a few times. This sequence joins TRBV12-3 or TRBV12-4 and TRBJ1-2, with D unresolved. The CDR3 has 12 residues. V was cut by 6 bases and J by 2 bases, with 7 bases left in between. The CDR3 region is CASSQANYGYTF. For the CDR3, the DNA is TGTGCCAGCAGCCAGGCAAACTATGGCTACACCTTC.

The chain recombines TRBV28 with TRBJ2-3; a weak D match, TRBD2 (5 bases). Germline V lookup: CDR1 MDHEN, CDR2 SYDVKM. The ends were cut back, 8 bases at V and 2 bases at J, with 26 bases in the middle. The CDR3 totals 18 residues. CDR3 nucleotides: TGTGCCAGCCGTCGATTAAAAGGGAGTGGGGTTACCACAGATACGCAGTATTTT. Translation gives CASRRLKGSGVTTDTQYF.

This clonotype was recorded only once. Compared with germline, one end of the junction differs, possibly owing to a read error. This chain links TRBV28 with TRBJ1-1, with TRBD1 identical over 9 bases. Germline V gives CDR1 MDHEN, CDR2 SYDVKM. CDR3 size: 16 residues. CDR3 region: CASSGDRAPVNTGAFF. The DNA for the CDR3 is TGTGCCAGCAGTGGGGACAGGGCTCCGGTGAACACTGGAGCTTTCTTT.